Below are 7 T cell receptor beta chains sequenced from a single sample in a study of Ad26.COV2.S vaccination and SARS-CoV-2 variants. TCRdb keeps only in-frame clones here, not all; method: immunoSEQ multiplex PCR. The repertoire holds about 350,000 clones, about 91% seen once, with under 5% in the top ten. The specimen comprised peripheral blood, sampled after recovery from COVID-19. Receptor source: a human donor who had recovered from COVID-19.

In its sample, this clone was seen a few times. The chain combines TRBV7-2 with TRBJ1-2; D may be TRBD1 (5 bases). This CDR3 is 16 amino acids long. Germline V gene lookup returns CDR1 SGHTA and CDR2 FQGNSA. Trimming shortened V by 5 bases and J by 3 bases, and 19 bases separated the two germline ends. CDR3 in amino acids: CASSSARGAQDYGYTF. CDR3 nucleotide sequence: TGTGCCAGCAGCAGCGCCAGAGGGGCGCAGGACTATGGCTACACCTTC. Together with reference TRBV7-2 and TRBJ1-2, the CDR3 gives the full variable domain: GAGVSQSPSNKVTEKGKDVELRCDPISGHTALYWYRQSLGQGLEFLIYFQGNSAPDKSGLPSDRFSAERTGGSVSTLTIQRTQQEDSAVYLCASSSARGAQDYGYTFGSGTRLTVV.

The chain couples TRBV3-1 (or the pseudogene TRBV3-2) to TRBJ1-2, with TRBD1 identical over 7 bases. The CDR3 spans 15 residues. The J segment lost 5 bases and the V segment lost 1 base, leaving 7 bases of the junction unmatched. Germline V gene data show CDR1 as LGHDT and CDR2 as YNNKEL (reference sequence). In DNA, the CDR3 is TGTGCCAGCAGCCAAGTTCTCCGGGACAGTTATGGCTACACCTTC. Translated: CASSQVLRDSYGYTF.

CDR3 sequence (DNA): TGTGCCAGCAGTGAAGCTGTAGGGCTCTATGGCTACACCTTC. Protein: CASSEAVGLYGYTF. V usage is TRBV6-1 and J usage is TRBJ1-2; no reliable D call. Trimming shortened V by 0 bases and J by 4 bases, and 9 bases separated the two germline ends. The CDR3 is 14 residues long. Looked up from germline, CDR1 is MNHNS and CDR2 is SASEGT.

The CDR3: CASSFKASGGLETEAFF. DNA for the CDR3: TGTGCCAGCAGCTTCAAGGCCTCTGGGGGTCTTGAGACTGAAGCTTTCTTT. The chain couples TRBV7-2 to TRBJ1-1; possibly TRBD1 for D (5 bases). CDR3 length: 17 amino acids. V was pared by 3 bases and J by 5 bases, with 22 bases between. Germline CDR1 SGHTA, CDR2 FQGNSA.

V usage is TRBV19 and J usage is TRBJ2-1; either TRBD1 or TRBD2 may fit D (5 bases each). Germline CDR1 LNHDA, CDR2 SQIVND (reference sequence). This CDR3 region has 15 residues. V lost 1 base to trimming and J lost 5 bases, with 12 bases between them. CDR3 nucleotides: TGTGCCAGTAGTATAGGGACGTTGGGGGACAATGAGCAGTTCTTC. Translation: CASSIGTLGDNEQFF.

The V gene is TRBV7-2, the J gene TRBJ1-1; the match to TRBD1 covers 7 bases. Per germline, CDR1 SGHTA and CDR2 FQGNSA. This CDR3 contains 13 residues. Trimming took 5 bases from V and 6 from J; bases not matched to a gene: 6. The CDR3 protein is CASSRQGLSEAFF. The CDR3 DNA follows: TGTGCCAGCAGCCGACAGGGACTCTCTGAAGCTTTCTTT.

The chain combines TRBV21-1 with TRBJ1-6. TRBV21-1 is tagged as a pseudogene. CDR3 size: 11 residues. CDR3 sequence (DNA): TGTGCCAGCAGGCCGTCTGCCGCCCTCCACTTT. Translated: CASRPSAALHF.